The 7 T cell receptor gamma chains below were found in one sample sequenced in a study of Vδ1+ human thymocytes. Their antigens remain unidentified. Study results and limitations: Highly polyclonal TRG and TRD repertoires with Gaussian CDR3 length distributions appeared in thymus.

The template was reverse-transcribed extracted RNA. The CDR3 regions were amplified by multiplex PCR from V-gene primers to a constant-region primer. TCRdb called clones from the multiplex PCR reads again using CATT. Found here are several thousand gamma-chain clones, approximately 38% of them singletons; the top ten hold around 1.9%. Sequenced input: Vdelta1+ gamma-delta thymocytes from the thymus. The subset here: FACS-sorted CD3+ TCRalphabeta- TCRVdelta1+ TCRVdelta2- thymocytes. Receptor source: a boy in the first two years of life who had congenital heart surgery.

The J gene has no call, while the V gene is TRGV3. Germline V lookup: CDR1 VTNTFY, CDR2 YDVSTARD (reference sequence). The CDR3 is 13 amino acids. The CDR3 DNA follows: TGTGCCACCTGGGACAGGCGGGCCCCAAAGAACCTCTTT. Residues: CATWDRRAPKNLF.

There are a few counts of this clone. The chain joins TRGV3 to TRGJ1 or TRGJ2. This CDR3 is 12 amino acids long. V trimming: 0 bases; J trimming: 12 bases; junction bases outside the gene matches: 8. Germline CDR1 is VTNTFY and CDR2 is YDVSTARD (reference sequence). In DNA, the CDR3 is TGTGCCACCTGGGACAGGGGGGATTGGAAACTCTTT. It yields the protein CATWDRGDWKLF.

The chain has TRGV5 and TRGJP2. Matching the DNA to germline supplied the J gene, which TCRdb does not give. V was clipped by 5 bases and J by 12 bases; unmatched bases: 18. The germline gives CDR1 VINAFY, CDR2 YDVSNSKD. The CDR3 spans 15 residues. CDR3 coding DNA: TGTGCCACCTGGGCTCCGAGGCGAGGTCCCCGGATCAAGACGTTT. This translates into CATWAPRRGPRIKTF.

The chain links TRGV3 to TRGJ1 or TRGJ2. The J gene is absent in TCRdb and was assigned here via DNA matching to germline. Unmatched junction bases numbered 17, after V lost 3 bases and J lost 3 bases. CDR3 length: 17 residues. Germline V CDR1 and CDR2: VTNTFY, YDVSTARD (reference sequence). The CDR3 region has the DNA TGTGCCACCTGGGACCCGACAGGACCCCTAATTTATTATAAGAAACTCTTT. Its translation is CATWDPTGPLIYYKKLF.

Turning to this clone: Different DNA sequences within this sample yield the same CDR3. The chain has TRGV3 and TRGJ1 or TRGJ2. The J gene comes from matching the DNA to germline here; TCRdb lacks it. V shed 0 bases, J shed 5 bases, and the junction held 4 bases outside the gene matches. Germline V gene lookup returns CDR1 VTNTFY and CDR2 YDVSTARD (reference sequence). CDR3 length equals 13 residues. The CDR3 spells CATWDRLHYKKLF. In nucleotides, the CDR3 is TGTGCCACCTGGGACAGGCTACATTATAAGAAACTCTTT.

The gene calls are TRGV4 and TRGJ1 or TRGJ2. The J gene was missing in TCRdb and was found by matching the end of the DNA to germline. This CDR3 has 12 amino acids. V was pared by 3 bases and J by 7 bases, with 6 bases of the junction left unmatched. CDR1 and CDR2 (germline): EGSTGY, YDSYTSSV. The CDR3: CATWDPPYKKLF. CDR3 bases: TGTGCCACCTGGGATCCTCCCTATAAGAAACTCTTT.

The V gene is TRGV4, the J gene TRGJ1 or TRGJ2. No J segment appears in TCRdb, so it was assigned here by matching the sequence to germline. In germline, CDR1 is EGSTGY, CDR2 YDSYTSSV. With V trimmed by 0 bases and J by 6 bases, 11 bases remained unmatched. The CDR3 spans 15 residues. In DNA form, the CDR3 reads TGTGCCACCTGGGATGGGCCATACGGAGGTTATAAGAAACTCTTT. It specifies CATWDGPYGGYKKLF.